Ten or more counts support the clone carrying this T cell receptor (beta chain). V lost 7 bases and J 7 bases, leaving 19 bases between the germline ends. Germline CDR1 MNHEY, CDR2 SMNVEV (reference sequence). This CDR3 spans 15 amino acids. TCRdb processed the 5' RACE reads anew with MiXCR; each CDR3 protein has one entry. Of 470,000 or so distinct CDR3 sequences detected, about 20% appear once; the ten largest clones hold 12%. These data originate in a study of T-cell memory formation after mild COVID-19. The specimen was PBMCs or a T cell subset sorted from them (not recorded which). The genes are TRBV27 and TRBJ2-2; tentative D call: TRBD2 (7 bases). The TCR was taken from an adult woman who had mild COVID-19 (a few samples of this study predate the infection). Cell type and time point are not known. CDR3 protein: CASIGLGGRVGELFF. The DNA of the CDR3 is TGTGCCAGCATAGGTTTGGGGGGGCGCGTCGGGGAGCTGTTTTTT.